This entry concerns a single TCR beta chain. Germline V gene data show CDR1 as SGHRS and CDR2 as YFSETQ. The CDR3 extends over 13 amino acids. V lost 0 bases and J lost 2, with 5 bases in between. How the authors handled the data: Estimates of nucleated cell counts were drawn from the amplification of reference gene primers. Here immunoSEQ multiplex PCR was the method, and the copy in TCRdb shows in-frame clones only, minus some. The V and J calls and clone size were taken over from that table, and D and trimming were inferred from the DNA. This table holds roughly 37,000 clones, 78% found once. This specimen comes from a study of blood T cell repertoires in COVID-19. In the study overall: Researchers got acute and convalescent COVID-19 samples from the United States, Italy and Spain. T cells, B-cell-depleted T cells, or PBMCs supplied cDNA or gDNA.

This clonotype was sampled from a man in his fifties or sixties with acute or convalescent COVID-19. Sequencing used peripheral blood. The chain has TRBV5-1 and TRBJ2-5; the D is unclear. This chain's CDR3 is CASSLGIQETQYF. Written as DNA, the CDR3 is TGCGCCAGCAGCTTGGGTATTCAAGAGACCCAGTACTTC.